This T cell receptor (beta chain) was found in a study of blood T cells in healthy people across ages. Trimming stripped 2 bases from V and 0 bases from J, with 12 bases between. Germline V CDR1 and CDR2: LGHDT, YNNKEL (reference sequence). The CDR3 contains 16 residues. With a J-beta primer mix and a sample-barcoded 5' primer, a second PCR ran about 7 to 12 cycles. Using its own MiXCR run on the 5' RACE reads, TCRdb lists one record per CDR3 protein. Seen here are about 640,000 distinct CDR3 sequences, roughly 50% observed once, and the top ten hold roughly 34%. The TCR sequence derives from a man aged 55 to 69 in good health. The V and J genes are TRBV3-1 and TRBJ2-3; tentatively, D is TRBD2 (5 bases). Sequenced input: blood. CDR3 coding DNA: TGTGCCAGCAGCCAACCCACGGGGTCAAGCACAGATACGCAGTATTTT. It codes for CASSQPTGSSTDTQYF.